The entry that follows covers one T cell receptor beta chain sequence. These data belong to a study of blood T cell repertoires in COVID-19. Methods used by the authors: Quantification of nucleated cells was approximated via reference gene primer amplification. The assay was immunoSEQ multiplex PCR, and TCRdb's table has in-frame clones only and misses some. V and J calls plus clone size are reproduced from that table; the DNA served to infer D and trimming. This table holds 350,000 or so clones, around 83% found once. V was shortened by 1 base and J by 3 bases, with 16 bases between the two germline ends. CDR1 and CDR2 (germline): MGHRA, YSYEKL. The CDR3 is made up of 16 amino acids.

Sequences were obtained from peripheral blood. J is TRBJ2-7 and V is TRBV4-1; possible D gene TRBD1, 6 bases. The sequence was obtained from a man in his thirties or forties with active or convalescent COVID-19. Here the CDR3 DNA reads TGCGCCAGCAGCCAAGCACTACTGACAGGTCGCTACGAGCAGTACTTC. Translating gives CASSQALLTGRYEQYF.